These T cell receptor beta chains were read from a single sample in a study of T cell repertoires in cytomegalovirus infection. Their target antigens are unknown. TCRdb ran MiXCR on the reads and lists one entry per CDR3 protein. This sample has about 890,000 distinct CDR3 sequences, with roughly 31% found just once. The starting material was cultured CD8+ T cells from PBMCs, obtained from culture after CMV antigen stimulation. Source of these receptors: a human donor in good health (CMV status not recorded). Some clones in this sample may be carry-over from other donors' samples. Both conserved end residues are part of each CDR3. Fields, in order: V gene, D gene, CDR3 length, J gene, clone size, CDR3 DNA, CDR3 protein. The D gene is left open where the match is weak. The size field is filled for only some rows; it gives once, few, many or a size class.

V: TRBV7-2; D: TRBD2; length: 16; J: TRBJ2-5; size: .; DNA: TGTGCCAGCAGCTTAGGGCGGGGGGGCTTCGGAGAGACCCAGTACTTC; CDR3: CASSLGRGGFGETQYF
V: TRBV7-2; D: .; length: 14; J: TRBJ1-4; size: many; DNA: TGTGCCAGCAGCTTAGCGGGGGTGGGCGAAAAACTGTTTTTT; CDR3: CASSLAGVGEKLFF
V: TRBV10-1; D: TRBD2; length: 17; J: TRBJ2-3; size: .; DNA: TGCGCCAGCAGTGAGGCCCTCCTAGCGGGGGACACAGATACGCAGTATTTT; CDR3: CASSEALLAGDTDTQYF
V: TRBV7-9; D: .; length: 14; J: TRBJ2-4; size: .; DNA: TGTGCCAGCAGCGGCGACAGGGCCAAAAACATTCAGTACTTC; CDR3: CASSGDRAKNIQYF
V: TRBV7-6; D: TRBD1; length: 17; J: TRBJ1-6; size: many; DNA: TGTGCCAGCAGCTTAGAACTGGGGGACAGAAAGAATTCACCCCTCCACTTT; CDR3: CASSLELGDRKNSPLHF
V: TRBV27; D: TRBD1; length: 15; J: TRBJ2-7; size: few; DNA: TGTGCCAGCAGTCCGTCGACAGGGGCGAGCTACGAGCAGTACTTC; CDR3: CASSPSTGASYEQYF
V: TRBV7-2; D: .; length: 17; J: TRBJ2-1; size: many; DNA: TGTGCCAGCAGCTTAGATGGCAGATCAACCTCCTACAATGAGCAGTTCTTC; CDR3: CASSLDGRSTSYNEQFF
V: TRBV7-2; D: TRBD1; length: 13; J: TRBJ2-2; size: many; DNA: TGTGCCAGCAGCACAGGGGAAGTCGGGGAGCTGTTTTTT; CDR3: CASSTGEVGELFF
V: TRBV3-1; D: .; length: 13; J: TRBJ2-3; size: once; DNA: TGTGCCAGCAGCCTTCAGAACACAGATACGCAGTATTTT; CDR3: CASSLQNTDTQYF
V: TRBV7-4; D: .; length: 16; J: TRBJ1-2; size: few; DNA: TGTGCCAGCAGCCTACCCTCTCGACAGGCTAGGGCTGGCTACACCTTC; CDR3: CASSLPSRQARAGYTF
V: TRBV12-3/TRBV12-4; D: .; length: 15; J: TRBJ1-3; size: many; DNA: TGTGCCAGCAGTTTAACAACAGACCTTGGAAACACCATATATTTT; CDR3: CASSLTTDLGNTIYF
V: TRBV19; D: .; length: 15; J: TRBJ1-1; size: .; DNA: TGTGCCAGTAGTATATCACAGTTCATGAACACTGAAGCTTTCTTT; CDR3: CASSISQFMNTEAFF
V: TRBV7-6; D: TRBD2; length: 17; J: TRBJ2-5; size: .; DNA: TGTGCCAGCAGCCCCGAAAGGACTAGCGGGGGACGAGAGACCCAGTACTTC; CDR3: CASSPERTSGGRETQYF
V: TRBV20-1; D: .; length: 14; J: TRBJ1-2; size: once; DNA: TGCAGTGCTAGTCCTAGGGGCCCAAAGGGCGGCTACACCTTC; CDR3: CSASPRGPKGGYTF
V: TRBV15; D: .; length: 15; J: TRBJ2-5; size: .; DNA: TGTGTCACCAGCAGATCCACGACGGTCCAAGAGACCCAGTACTTC; CDR3: CVTSRSTTVQETQYF
V: TRBV7-2; D: .; length: 13; J: TRBJ2-5; size: many; DNA: TGTGCCAGCAGCTTAATATTACAAGAGACCCAGTACTTC; CDR3: CASSLILQETQYF
V: TRBV7-6; D: .; length: 15; J: TRBJ1-5; size: few; DNA: TGTGCCAGCAGCCTAGAAGGGGAAAGCAATCAGCCCCAGCATTTT; CDR3: CASSLEGESNQPQHF
V: TRBV7-3; D: .; length: 17; J: TRBJ1-3; size: few; DNA: TGTGCCAGCAGCTTAAATCCCCTCTCAGGGGACGGAAACACCATATATTTT; CDR3: CASSLNPLSGDGNTIYF
V: TRBV7-8; D: .; length: 16; J: TRBJ2-1; size: .; DNA: TGTGCCAGCAGCCCCACAATCAGGGTGATCTACAATGAGCAGTTCTTC; CDR3: CASSPTIRVIYNEQFF
V: TRBV11-2; D: .; length: 15; J: TRBJ1-1; size: few; DNA: TGTGCCAGCAGCATGGGGACACTCATGAACACTGAAGCTTTCTTT; CDR3: CASSMGTLMNTEAFF
V: TRBV19; D: TRBD1; length: 20; J: TRBJ2-4; size: once; DNA: TGTGCCAGTAGTGCACAATTGACAGGGTCCCGGTTACTAGCCAAAAACATTCAGTACTTC; CDR3: CASSAQLTGSRLLAKNIQYF
V: TRBV6-6; D: .; length: 13; J: TRBJ2-5; size: .; DNA: TGTGCCAGCAGTTACGACGCACAAGAGACCCAGTACTTC; CDR3: CASSYDAQETQYF
V: TRBV15; D: .; length: 13; J: TRBJ1-1; size: few; DNA: TGTGCCACACCCGGTGCCGGGAACACTGAAGCTTTCTTT; CDR3: CATPGAGNTEAFF
V: TRBV7-9; D: .; length: 14; J: TRBJ1-2; size: .; DNA: TGTGCCAGCAGCCCGAGGGGATGGAAGGATGGCTACACCTTC; CDR3: CASSPRGWKDGYTF
V: TRBV6-6; D: .; length: 15; J: TRBJ2-3; size: .; DNA: TGTGCCAGCAGGCCTATTGGCGGGCGCACAGATACGCAGTATTTT; CDR3: CASRPIGGRTDTQYF
V: TRBV2; D: .; length: 13; J: TRBJ1-2; size: .; DNA: TGTGCCAGCAGACCCACAGGCCTCTATGGCTACACCTTC; CDR3: CASRPTGLYGYTF
V: TRBV28; D: .; length: 11; J: TRBJ1-6; size: many; DNA: TGTGCCAGCAGTCGGGGCTCACCCCTCCACTTT; CDR3: CASSRGSPLHF
V: TRBV6-5; D: .; length: 15; J: TRBJ2-1; size: many; DNA: TGTGCCAGCAGTTACGAGGCGGGGACCTACAATGAGCAGTTCTTC; CDR3: CASSYEAGTYNEQFF
V: TRBV5-1; D: .; length: 16; J: TRBJ1-2; size: .; DNA: TGCGCCAGCAGCGGGACAACGATGGCCCGCCCGTATGGCTACACCTTC; CDR3: CASSGTTMARPYGYTF
V: TRBV4-1; D: TRBD1; length: 17; J: TRBJ2-1; size: .; DNA: TGCGCCAGCAGCCAAGATCCCCAGGGGGCCGTATACAATGAGCAGTTCTTC; CDR3: CASSQDPQGAVYNEQFF
V: TRBV15; D: .; length: 12; J: TRBJ1-1; size: once; DNA: TGTGCCACCAGCGGTACGGGGCGGGAAGCTTTCTTT; CDR3: CATSGTGREAFF
V: TRBV7-6; D: TRBD2; length: 15; J: TRBJ2-7; size: few; DNA: TGTGCCAGCAGCTTAGAGCTAGCGGGGGGGCCCGAGCAGTACTTC; CDR3: CASSLELAGGPEQYF
V: TRBV5-8; D: TRBD1; length: 18; J: TRBJ1-1; size: many; DNA: TGTGCCAGCAGCTCGATCGGGTTTTCGGGACAGGGGTCCACTGAAGCTTTCTTT; CDR3: CASSSIGFSGQGSTEAFF
V: TRBV4-2; D: TRBD2; length: 17; J: TRBJ2-3; size: .; DNA: TGTGCCAGCAGCCCCCTACTAGCGGGGGAGACCACAGATACGCAGTATTTT; CDR3: CASSPLLAGETTDTQYF
V: TRBV6-1; D: TRBD2; length: 18; J: TRBJ2-1; size: many; DNA: TGTGCCAGCAGTGTTGAGATAGCGGGTGAAAGCTCCTACAATGAGCAGTTCTTC; CDR3: CASSVEIAGESSYNEQFF
V: TRBV12-3/TRBV12-4; D: .; length: 14; J: TRBJ1-2; size: few; DNA: TGTGCCAGCACAAACGGTGGTGGCAACTATGGCTACACCTTC; CDR3: CASTNGGGNYGYTF
V: TRBV6-5; D: .; length: 15; J: TRBJ2-6; size: few; DNA: TGTGCCAGCAGTTACTTACCCCCCGGGGCCAACGTCCTGACTTTC; CDR3: CASSYLPPGANVLTF
V: TRBV9; D: TRBD2; length: 16; J: TRBJ2-1; size: .; DNA: TGTGCCAGCAGCGTAGGTGGGACTAGGGGCTACAATGAGCAGTTCTTC; CDR3: CASSVGGTRGYNEQFF
V: TRBV7-6; D: .; length: 15; J: TRBJ2-1; size: few; DNA: TGTGCCAGCGCGAATACCCTCAGCTCCTACAATGAGCAGTTCTTC; CDR3: CASANTLSSYNEQFF
V: TRBV7-6; D: TRBD1; length: 15; J: TRBJ1-4; size: .; DNA: TGTGCCAGCAGAGACGGGACAGCAACTAATGAAAAACTGTTTTTT; CDR3: CASRDGTATNEKLFF
V: TRBV15; D: TRBD1; length: 15; J: TRBJ1-5; size: few; DNA: TGTGCCACCAGCAGAGGGGGACAGGGGGGTCAGCCCCAGCATTTT; CDR3: CATSRGGQGGQPQHF
V: TRBV7-2; D: TRBD2; length: 17; J: TRBJ2-7; size: many; DNA: TGTGCCAGCAGCTTCCCCGGTAGGGACTACTCTTGGGACGAGCAGTACTTC; CDR3: CASSFPGRDYSWDEQYF
V: TRBV6-2/TRBV6-3; D: TRBD2; length: 18; J: TRBJ2-3; size: few; DNA: TGTGCCAGCGGAGACCGTTACGGGGCGGGGGGGCCCTCAGATACGCAGTATTTT; CDR3: CASGDRYGAGGPSDTQYF